This TCR beta chain was recovered during a study of blood T cell repertoires in COVID-19 (dated by TCRdb to 2020 to 2021). Notes on the research overall: Samples covering the acute and convalescent phases of COVID-19 were provided by collaborators in the United States, Italy and Spain. Deeply sampled blood TCRbeta repertoires from subjects exposed to, actively infected with, or recovered from COVID-19 were included in the dataset. The sample metadata nearly always contained a de-identified subject ID, COVID-19 status, age in years and sex. The prospective study material was composed of cDNA or gDNA derived from T cells, B-cell-depleted T cells, or PBMCs. The repertoires were released in a freely available public database intended as a resource for research on the immune response to SARS-CoV-2. Where available, HLA class I and class II types were obtained from metadata supplied by the sample provider rather than from assay-based typing. Samples were obtained from the ongoing ImmuneRACE study (first 160 participants) and from approximately 1,200 subjects provided by 6 global collaborators.

A remark on this clone: Its binding antigen is unknown. No clone much larger than this one lies a single base away; base qualities are absent.

The immunoSEQ Assay, a bias-controlled multiplex PCR, was used to amplify TCRbeta CDR3 regions from genomic DNA. The original methods were these. The number of nucleated cells in each sample was estimated from the amplification of reference gene primers within the assay. To quantify the absolute abundance of each unique TCRbeta CDR3 rearrangement, sequence reads were collapsed and filtered. For each sample, productive Simpson clonality was calculated as the square root of Simpson's diversity index over productive rearrangements. The table comes from immuneACCESS by way of TCRdb, which keeps in-frame sequences with V and J called. Part of the clones is missing from these tables; in studies checked, under half for an unresolved V gene and the rest for unknown reasons. V and J calls and clone size are given by that table; D and trimming were obtained from the DNA. The sample profile shows about 180,000 clones; 84% of them were found once. The ten largest account for around 7% of the sample.

The collaborating institutions used their own protocols to collect whole blood in K2EDTA tubes. For TCRbeta analysis, collaborators shipped samples as frozen whole blood, isolated PBMCs, or DNA extracted from either of those sample types. Points the paper makes about the study in general: The amount of clinical and demographic metadata varied by source and participant and was provided uncurated.

CDR1 and CDR2, looked up from the germline V gene (reference sequence), are DFQATT and SNEGSKA. After removal of 3 bases from V and 0 bases from J, the junction retains 2 bases not matched to a gene. From its cysteine to its phenylalanine, the CDR3 spans 15 amino acids. Kept here is only the CDR3 DNA, which spans 45 bases and is read in frame from base 1. Here the chain combines TRBV20-1 and TRBJ2-2; 9 central bases correspond to TRBD1. Input material: peripheral blood. The TCR sequence derives from a human donor in a cohort sampled during active COVID-19. CDR3 protein: CSASGTGTNTGELFF. The nucleotide sequence reads as follows: TGCAGTGCTAGTGGGACAGGGACGAACACCGGGGAGCTGTTTTTT.